This TCR beta chain emerged from a study of Ad26.COV2.S vaccination and SARS-CoV-2 variants. Study-wide results and limits: The TCR-based breadth and depth measures might underestimate overall T cell responses.

Libraries were prepared by immunoSEQ multiplex PCR; TCRdb keeps only in-frame clonotypes and omits some of them. The data hold around 370,000 clones, with roughly 94% observed a single time. Comments on this clone: What it binds is not known.

CDR3 length equals 15 residues. V lost 6 bases, J lost 1 base, and 5 bases stayed unmatched. Germline-derived CDR1 and CDR2 are SNHLY and FYNNEI. This TCR was sampled from a human donor who had recovered from COVID-19. The sample here was peripheral blood, taken after recovery from COVID-19. The J gene is TRBJ1-1, the V gene TRBV2, with 10 bases lining up with TRBD1. CDR3 residues: CASSGQGVGNTEAFF. As DNA, the CDR3 is TGTGCCAGCAGCGGACAGGGGGTTGGGAACACTGAAGCTTTCTTT.